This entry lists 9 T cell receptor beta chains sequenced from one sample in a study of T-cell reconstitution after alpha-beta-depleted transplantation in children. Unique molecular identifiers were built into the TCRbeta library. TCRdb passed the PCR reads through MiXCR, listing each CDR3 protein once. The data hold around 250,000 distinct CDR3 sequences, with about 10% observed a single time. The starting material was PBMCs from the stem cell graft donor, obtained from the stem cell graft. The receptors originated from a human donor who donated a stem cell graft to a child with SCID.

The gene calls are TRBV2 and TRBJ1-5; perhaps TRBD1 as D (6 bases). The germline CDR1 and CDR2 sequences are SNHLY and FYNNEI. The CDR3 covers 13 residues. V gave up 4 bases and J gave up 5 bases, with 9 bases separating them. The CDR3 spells CASSGDTDQPQHF. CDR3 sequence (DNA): TGTGCCAGCAGTGGGGACACTGATCAGCCCCAGCATTTT.

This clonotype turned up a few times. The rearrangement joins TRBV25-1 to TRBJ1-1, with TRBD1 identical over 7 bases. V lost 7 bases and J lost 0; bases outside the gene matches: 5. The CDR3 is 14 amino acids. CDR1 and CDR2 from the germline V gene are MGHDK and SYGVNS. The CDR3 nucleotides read TGTGCCAGCAAGGGACAGAGCATGAACACTGAAGCTTTCTTT. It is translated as CASKGQSMNTEAFF.

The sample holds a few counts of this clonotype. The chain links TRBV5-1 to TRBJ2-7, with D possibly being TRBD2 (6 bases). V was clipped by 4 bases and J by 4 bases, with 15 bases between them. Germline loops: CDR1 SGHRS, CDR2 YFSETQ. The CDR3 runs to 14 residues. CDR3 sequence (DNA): TGCGCCAGCAGCCCCGGGTTAGCGGAATACGAGCAGTACTTC. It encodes CASSPGLAEYEQYF.

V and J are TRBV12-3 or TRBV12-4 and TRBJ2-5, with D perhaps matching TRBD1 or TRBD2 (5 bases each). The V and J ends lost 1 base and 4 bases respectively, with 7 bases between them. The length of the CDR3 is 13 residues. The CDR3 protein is CASSLDGAETQYF. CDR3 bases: TGTGCCAGCAGTTTAGACGGGGCAGAGACCCAGTACTTC.

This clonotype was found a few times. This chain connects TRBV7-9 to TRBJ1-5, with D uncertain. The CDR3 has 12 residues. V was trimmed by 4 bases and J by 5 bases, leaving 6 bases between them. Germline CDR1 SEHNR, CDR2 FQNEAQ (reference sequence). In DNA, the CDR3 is TGTGCCAGCAGCTCCGTAGATCAGCCCCAGCATTTT. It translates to CASSSVDQPQHF.

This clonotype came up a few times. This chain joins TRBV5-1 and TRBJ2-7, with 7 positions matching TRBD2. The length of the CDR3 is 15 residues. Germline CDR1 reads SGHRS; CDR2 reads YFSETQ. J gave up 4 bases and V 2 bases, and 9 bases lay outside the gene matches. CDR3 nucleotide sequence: TGCGCCAGCAGCTTAACGGGAGGTTTATCGTACGAGCAGTACTTC. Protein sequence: CASSLTGGLSYEQYF. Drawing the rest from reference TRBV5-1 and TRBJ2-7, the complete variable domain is KAGVTQTPRYLIKTRGQQVTLSCSPISGHRSVSWYQQTPGQGLQFLFEYFSETQRNKGNFPGRFSGRQFSNSRSEMNVSTLELGDSALYLCASSLTGGLSYEQYFGPGTRLTVT.

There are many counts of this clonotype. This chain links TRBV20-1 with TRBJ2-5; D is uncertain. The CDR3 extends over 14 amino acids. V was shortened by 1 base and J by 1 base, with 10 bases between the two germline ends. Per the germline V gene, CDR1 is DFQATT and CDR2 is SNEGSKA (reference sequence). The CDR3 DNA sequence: TGCAGTGCTAGAGCAACAGAGACCCAAGAGACCCAGTACTTC. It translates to CSARATETQETQYF.

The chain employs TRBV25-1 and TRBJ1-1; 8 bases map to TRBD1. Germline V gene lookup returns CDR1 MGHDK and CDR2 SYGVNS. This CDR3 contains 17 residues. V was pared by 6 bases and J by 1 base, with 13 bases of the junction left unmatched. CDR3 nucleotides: TGTGCCAGCAGGGGTGAAACGCGGGACAGGAGGAACACTGAAGCTTTCTTT. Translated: CASRGETRDRRNTEAFF. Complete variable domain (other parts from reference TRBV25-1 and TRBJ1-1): EADIYQTPRYLVIGTGKKITLECSQTMGHDKMYWYQQDPGMELHLIHYSYGVNSTEKGDLSSESTVSRIRTEHFPLTLESARPSHTSQYLCASRGETRDRRNTEAFFGQGTRLTVV.

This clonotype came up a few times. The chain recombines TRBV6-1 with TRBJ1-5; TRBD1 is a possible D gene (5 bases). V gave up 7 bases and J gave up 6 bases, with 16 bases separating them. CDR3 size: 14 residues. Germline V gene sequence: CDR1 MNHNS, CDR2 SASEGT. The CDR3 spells CASTLDSAGQPQHF. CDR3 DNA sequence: TGTGCCAGCACCCTTGACAGTGCAGGTCAGCCCCAGCATTTT.